The clone carrying this T cell receptor (beta chain) came up many times. The antigen is not known. One entry per CDR3 protein results from TCRdb running MiXCR on the 5' RACE reads. The top ten hold over 12% of the sample, which has under 80,000 distinct CDR3 sequences, 6.3% seen once. The record originates from a study of spatial heterogeneity in lung cancer. Across the whole study: Each time, sequencing found more beta-chain sequences than alpha-chain sequences. Regarding the study as a whole: In blood, ubiquitous expanded tumor TCRs appeared more at resection than follow-up.

Documented time point: sample taken at primary tumor resection. Samples were obtained from around 72 donors, all untreated early-stage non-small cell lung cancer patients. The source material was PBMCs, sampled at surgery. The receptor's source is a female donor with early-stage non-small cell lung cancer.

The CDR3 is CSVERFSSEAFF. The CDR3 bases are TGCAGCGTTGAGAGGTTCTCGTCTGAAGCTTTCTTT. The genes are TRBV29-1 and TRBJ1-1; D ambiguous. The CDR3 sequence is 12 residues long. V shed 3 bases and J shed 6 bases, with 11 bases lying between them. Germline loops: CDR1 SQVTM, CDR2 ANQGSEA. Drawing the rest from reference TRBV29-1 and TRBJ1-1, the complete variable domain is SAVISQKPSRDICQRGTSLTIQCQVDSQVTMMFWYRQQPGQSLTLIATANQGSEATYESGFVIDKFPISRPNLTFSTLTVSNMSPEDSSIYLCSVERFSSEAFFGQGTRLTVV.